These 11 T cell receptor beta chains were sequenced from one sample in a study of blood T cells in healthy people across ages. Combining a sample-barcoded 5' primer with a J-beta primer mix, a second PCR ran for about 7 to 11 cycles. TCRdb called the 5' RACE reads again in MiXCR, with one record for every CDR3 protein. The profile shows under 850,000 distinct CDR3 sequences, roughly 35% of them singletons. Sequencing was carried out using blood. All receptors derive from a man between 18 and 29 years old in good health.

This clonotype was picked up many times. V usage is TRBV20-1 and J usage is TRBJ2-3, with TRBD2 matching 9 bases. Germline V gene sequence: CDR1 DFQATT, CDR2 SNEGSKA (reference sequence). This CDR3 region has 12 residues. V shed 6 bases, J shed 4 bases, and the junction held 2 bases outside the gene matches. The CDR3 bases are TGCAGTGCCGCTAGCGGGGCAGATACGCAGTATTTT. Residues: CSAASGADTQYF.

This clonotype has only one observation. With a much larger clone just one base away, this may be a read error. The gene calls are TRBV7-2 and TRBJ2-4; D gene uncertain. Germline CDR1 SGHTA, CDR2 FQGNSA. The CDR3 contains 16 residues. CDR3 sequence (DNA): TGTGCCAGCAGCCCGTTCCAAGACTTAGCCAAAAACATTCGGTACTTC. Translation: CASSPFQDLAKNIRYF. The variable domain in full, with the rest retrieved from reference TRBV7-2 and TRBJ2-4, is GAGVSQSPSNKVTEKGKDVELRCDPISGHTALYWYRQSLGQGLEFLIYFQGNSAPDKSGLPSDRFSAERTGGSVSTLTIQRTQQEDSAVYLCASSPFQDLAKNIRYFGAGTRLSVL.

This sequence joins TRBV7-8 and TRBJ1-2, with D unresolved. The germline gives CDR1 SGHVS, CDR2 FQNEAQ. The length of the CDR3 is 14 residues. Trimming shortened V by 1 base and J by 4 bases, and 10 bases separated the two germline ends. The CDR3 is CASSLGPGVYGYTF. CDR3 DNA sequence: TGTGCCAGCAGCTTAGGCCCCGGCGTCTATGGCTACACCTTC.

This chain links TRBV20-1 with TRBJ2-7, with a tentative D call TRBD2 (6 bases). The CDR3 runs 14 residues. The V end was cut by 4 bases, the J end by 0 bases, with 13 bases between. CDR1 DFQATT and CDR2 SNEGSKA come from the germline V gene (reference sequence). The CDR3 DNA follows: TGCAGTGCTACTCCGGGACTCGCCTCCTACGAGCAGTACTTC. Its translation: CSATPGLASYEQYF.

This clonotype was seen more than once but under ten times. The chain couples TRBV6-5 to TRBJ1-2, with 7 nucleotides matching TRBD1. The CDR3 spans 15 residues. The germline gives CDR1 MNHEY, CDR2 SVGAGI. V lost 0 bases to trimming and J lost 3 bases; unmatched junction nucleotides: 4. CDR3 in amino acids: CASSYSPGGDYGYTF. CDR3 nucleotides: TGTGCCAGCAGTTACTCCCCAGGGGGGGACTATGGCTACACCTTC.

This chain joins TRBV18 and TRBJ2-3; no firm D call. The CDR3 has 14 residues. Per germline, CDR1 KGHSH and CDR2 LQKENI. V was pared by 1 base and J by 0 bases, with 5 bases between. CDR3 region: CASSPHNSTDTQYF. CDR3 nucleotide sequence: TGTGCCAGCTCACCACACAATAGCACAGATACGCAGTATTTT.

V gene TRBV3-1 combines with J gene TRBJ1-6, with 9 bases identical to TRBD1. The V gene's germline CDR1 is LGHDT and CDR2 YNNKEL (reference sequence). J gave up 9 bases and V 3 bases, and 6 bases lay outside the gene matches. This CDR3 region has 15 residues. CDR3 residues: CASSHTGQGTSPLHF. The DNA of the CDR3 is TGTGCCAGCAGCCATACGGGACAGGGAACTTCACCCCTCCACTTT.

This clonotype was detected ten times or more. The chain combines TRBV6-6 with TRBJ2-1; the match to TRBD2 covers 9 bases. Germline-derived CDR1 and CDR2 are MNHNY and SVGAGI (reference sequence). Trimming at V came to 2 bases and at J to 8 bases, leaving 10 bases not matched to a gene. The CDR3 loop spans 16 amino acids. For the CDR3, the DNA is TGTGCCAGCAGTTACGCCCCCAGCGGGGGGTCCGATGAGCAGTTCTTC. Translating it yields CASSYAPSGGSDEQFF.

There are a few counts of this clonotype. The chain couples TRBV20-1 to TRBJ2-1; TRBD2 aligns across 12 bases. Per germline, CDR1 DFQATT and CDR2 SNEGSKA (reference sequence). The CDR3 consists of 13 residues. This CDR3 reads CSPTSGGRNEQFF. CDR3 sequence (DNA): TGCAGCCCTACTAGCGGGGGGCGTAATGAGCAGTTCTTC.

V usage is TRBV6-2 or TRBV6-3 and J usage is TRBJ1-5, with TRBD1 matching 10 bases. Germline V gives CDR1 MNHEY, CDR2 SVGEGT. The CDR3 sequence is 16 residues long. V was clipped by 4 bases and J by 4 bases; unmatched bases: 7. CDR3 DNA sequence: TGTGCCAGCAGTTCCCCGGGACAGGGGCGAAATCAGCCCCAGCATTTT. Residues: CASSSPGQGRNQPQHF.

This clonotype was counted between two and nine times. This chain connects TRBV20-1 to TRBJ2-1; possibly TRBD2 for D (6 bases). Trimming took 6 bases from V and 16 from J, leaving 10 bases between them. Germline CDR1 and CDR2: DFQATT and SNEGSKA (reference sequence). The CDR3 loop spans 8 amino acids. DNA for the CDR3: TGCAGTGCCGCGGGGCTCTTCTTC. It yields the protein CSAAGLFF.